One sample yielded the 10 T cell receptor beta chains listed below, sequenced in a study of control samples from healthy donors and cancer patients. The protocol was immunoSEQ multiplex PCR, while the TCRdb copy is restricted to in-frame clones and leaves out a portion. The sample lists approximately 86,000 clones; roughly 93% were seen once. The sequenced material came from blood. These receptors were obtained from a woman aged 25-40 years in good health.

V usage is TRBV19 and J usage is TRBJ2-1; 9 positions agree with TRBD2. The CDR3 runs 15 residues. Germline trimming cut 0 bases from V and 8 bases from J; bases unmatched to any gene: 5. The germline V gene has CDR1 LNHDA and CDR2 SQIVND (reference sequence). DNA of the CDR3: TGTGCCAGTAGTATAGAGGCGGGAGGGTTGGATGAGCAGTTCTTC. It translates to CASSIEAGGLDEQFF. The whole variable domain, remainder taken from reference TRBV19 and TRBJ2-1, is DGGITQSPKYLFRKEGQNVTLSCEQNLNHDAMYWYRQDPGQGLRLIYYSQIVNDFQKGDIAEGYSVSREKKESFPLTVTSAQKNPTAFYLCASSIEAGGLDEQFFGPGTRLTVL.

J is TRBJ1-1 and V is TRBV28; tentatively, D is TRBD1 (5 bases). V shed 5 bases and J shed 10 bases, with 20 bases lying between them. Germline values: CDR1 MDHEN, CDR2 SYDVKM. The CDR3 spans 14 residues. The CDR3 loop is CASSDRERLRGAFF. The CDR3 nucleotides read TGTGCCAGCAGTGACCGGGAGAGACTAAGGGGAGCTTTCTTT.

The gene calls are TRBV9 and TRBJ1-4, with 7 positions matching TRBD1. After removal of 3 bases from V and 6 bases from J, the junction contained 2 bases not matched to a gene. Germline CDR1 is SGDLS and CDR2 is YYNGEE. The CDR3 spans 13 residues. The CDR3 loop is CASSGQGDEKLFF. CDR3 nucleotides: TGTGCCAGCAGCGGGCAGGGGGATGAAAAACTGTTTTTT.

The chain has TRBV5-1 and TRBJ2-5, with TRBD2 matching over 10 bases. Germline loops: CDR1 SGHRS, CDR2 YFSETQ. This CDR3 contains 15 residues. V was clipped by 2 bases and J by 1 base; unmatched bases: 2. CDR3 region: CASSLLAGPQETQYF. The CDR3 coding sequence is TGCGCCAGCAGCTTACTAGCGGGGCCCCAAGAGACCCAGTACTTC.

In nucleotides, the CDR3 is TGTGCCAGCAGCTTAGTTAGAGGGGAGCTGTTTTTT. Translating it yields CASSLVRGELFF. The chain employs TRBV3-1 (or the pseudogene TRBV3-2) and TRBJ2-2; no firm D call. Germline values: CDR1 LGHDT, CDR2 YNNKEL (reference sequence). The CDR3 loop spans 12 amino acids. The germline V and J ends were trimmed by 5 bases and 8 bases, with 9 bases remaining between them.

The chain uses TRBV6-6 and TRBJ1-2, with D unclear. The CDR3 consists of 14 residues. V was trimmed by 0 bases and J by 8 bases, leaving 13 bases between them. CDR1 is MNHNY and CDR2 is SVGAGI in the germline V gene (reference sequence). CDR3 sequence: CASSYSTDLEGYTF. The CDR3 DNA reads as TGTGCCAGCAGTTACTCGACGGACCTAGAGGGCTACACCTTC.

V gene TRBV5-4 combines with J gene TRBJ1-4; 11 nucleotides match TRBD1. Germline loops: CDR1 SGHNT, CDR2 YYREEE (reference sequence). The junction had 5 bases not matched to a gene; V was cut back by 4 bases and J by 3 bases. There are 16 residues in the CDR3. As DNA, the CDR3 is TGTGCCAGCAGCCGGGACAGGGGGAATTCTAATGAAAAACTGTTTTTT. Amino acid sequence: CASSRDRGNSNEKLFF. Combining the CDR3 with reference TRBV5-4 and TRBJ1-4 gives the whole variable domain ETGVTQSPTHLIKTRGQQVTLRCSSQSGHNTVSWYQQALGQGPQFIFQYYREEENGRGNFPPRFSGLQFPNYSSELNVNALELDDSALYLCASSRDRGNSNEKLFFGSGTQLSVL.

The chain recombines TRBV28 with TRBJ1-2; maybe TRBD1 (6 bases). The CDR3 loop spans 13 amino acids. V was trimmed by 7 bases and J by 1 base, leaving 10 bases between them. Germline V gives CDR1 MDHEN, CDR2 SYDVKM. For the CDR3, the DNA is TGTGCCAGCACCTTACAGGGTAACTATGGCTACACCTTC. Translating gives CASTLQGNYGYTF.

The chain has TRBV4-2 and TRBJ2-7, with TRBD2 identical over 7 bases. CDR1 is LGHNA, CDR2 YNFKEQ, per germline. This CDR3 has 13 residues. J was trimmed by 5 bases and V by 1 base; bases with no gene match: 2. This CDR3 reads CASSQGLADEQYF. Written as DNA, the CDR3 is TGTGCCAGCAGCCAAGGGCTAGCGGACGAGCAGTACTTC.

J is TRBJ2-3 and V is TRBV4-2, with TRBD2 identical over 10 bases. The ends lost 1 base at V and 6 bases at J; junction bases unmatched: 7. Germline CDR1 reads LGHNA; CDR2 reads YNFKEQ. The CDR3 has 16 amino acids. The CDR3 is CASSQGGTSVRDTQYF. The DNA for the CDR3 is TGTGCCAGCAGCCAAGGGGGGACTAGCGTCAGGGATACGCAGTATTTT.